These 10 T cell receptor beta chains came from one sample sequenced in a study of human T cells and chemical hapten exposure. Via MiXCR, TCRdb re-called the RACE reads, giving one row per CDR3 protein. In the table there are around 380,000 distinct CDR3 sequences, roughly 4.8% of which are singletons. Regarding time point: patch test 1, 2 weeks after DPC sensitization. The treatment was: therapeutic diphenylcyclopropenone sensitization with weekly scalp DPC. The material sequenced was whole blood, taken in connection with sensitization to the hapten diphenylcyclopropenone (DPC). The receptors were gathered from a woman between 50 and 59 years old with alopecia areata. Some clones in this sample may be carry-over from other donors' samples.

This clonotype has only a few counts. This chain connects TRBV6-2 or TRBV6-3 to TRBJ2-7; tentatively, D is TRBD2 (5 bases). CDR1 and CDR2 from the germline V gene are MNHEY and SVGEGT. The CDR3 has 12 amino acids. V was cut by 2 bases and J by 7 bases, with 9 bases left in between. The CDR3 bases are TGTGCCAGCAGTTACAAGTCGGGGGAGCAGTACTTC. Protein: CASSYKSGEQYF.

The CDR3: CASSDWTQETQYF. The CDR3 bases are TGTGCCAGCAGTGATTGGACACAAGAGACCCAGTACTTC. This rearrangement joins TRBV27 to TRBJ2-5, with D perhaps matching TRBD1 (5 bases). CDR3 length: 13 amino acids. The ends were cut back, 5 bases at V and 2 bases at J, with 9 bases in the middle. CDR1 and CDR2 from the germline V gene are MNHEY and SMNVEV (reference sequence).

The DNA of the CDR3 is TGTGCCAGCAGTTTTGGCCAGGAGTACAATGAGCAGTTCTTC. Its translation is CASSFGQEYNEQFF. The chain couples TRBV27 to TRBJ2-1; D remains ambiguous. In germline, CDR1 is MNHEY, CDR2 SMNVEV (reference sequence). This CDR3 contains 14 residues. V was cut by 3 bases and J by 4 bases, with 10 bases left in between.

The chain is built from TRBV29-1 and TRBJ2-1, with TRBD2 matching over 9 bases. After removal of 3 bases from V and 8 bases from J, the junction contained 14 bases not matched to a gene. The CDR3 runs to 16 residues. Per the germline V gene, CDR1 is SQVTM and CDR2 is ANQGSEA. The CDR3 region is CSVEGLAGKTVDEQFF. The CDR3 DNA reads TGCAGCGTTGAGGGTCTAGCGGGGAAGACGGTTGATGAGCAGTTCTTC.

There are many counts of this clonotype. This chain joins TRBV6-2 or TRBV6-3 and TRBJ2-5, with 10 bases matching TRBD1. The CDR3 runs 18 residues. The V segment lost 2 bases and the J segment 5 bases; nucleotides outside the gene matches: 14. Germline V gene lookup returns CDR1 MNHEY and CDR2 SVGEGT. The CDR3 is CASSYPESWGTGEETQYF. The CDR3 DNA is TGTGCCAGCAGTTACCCCGAATCCTGGGGGACAGGGGAGGAGACCCAGTACTTC.

Ten or more counts support this clonotype. This chain joins TRBV10-3 and TRBJ1-5; D uncertain. CDR1 and CDR2 (germline): ENHRY, SYGVKD. Between the trimmed V and J ends, which lost 2 bases and 0 bases, there was a span of 8 bases. This CDR3 is built from 15 residues. For the CDR3, the DNA is TGTGCCATCAGTGAGGAACGGAATAGCAATCAGCCCCAGCATTTT. This gives the protein CAISEERNSNQPQHF.

A note on this clonotype: A much larger clone sits a single nucleotide away, making a read error possible. The chain is built from TRBV6-5 and TRBJ2-4; D gene ambiguous. The CDR3 sequence is 16 residues long. Germline CDR1 and CDR2: MNHEY and SVGAGI. The CDR3 protein is CASSRRNNIAKNIQHF. CDR3 coding DNA: TGTGCCAGCAGTCGACGGAACAATATAGCCAAAAACATTCAGCACTTC.

This clonotype was seen ten or more times. The rearrangement joins TRBV29-1 to TRBJ1-2; D gene ambiguous. This CDR3 has 13 amino acids. Trimming stripped 2 bases from V and 4 bases from J, with 11 bases between. Germline CDR1 and CDR2: SQVTM and ANQGSEA. The CDR3 DNA follows: TGCAGCGTTGAAATGACGGGGATCTATGGCTACACCTTC. Translation gives CSVEMTGIYGYTF.

A few counts support this clonotype. The chain recombines TRBV20-1 with TRBJ1-5, with 7 positions matching TRBD1. The CDR3 length is 13 residues. Germline CDR1 DFQATT, CDR2 SNEGSKA (reference sequence). Trimming took 5 bases from V and 3 from J; bases not matched to a gene: 4. The CDR3 DNA is TGCAGTGCTGGGACAGCGCTCAATCAGCCCCAGCATTTT. Protein sequence: CSAGTALNQPQHF.

The chain employs TRBV5-1 and TRBJ1-6; maybe TRBD1 (5 bases). The CDR3 consists of 16 residues. Germline values: CDR1 SGHRS, CDR2 YFSETQ. V was pared by 4 bases and J by 3 bases, with 14 bases between. The CDR3 DNA follows: TGCGCCAGCAGCCCCGAGACAGTGAACTATAATTCACCCCTCCACTTT. Amino acids: CASSPETVNYNSPLHF.